Sequencing of this T cell receptor beta chain was carried out in a study of blood T cells in healthy people across ages (dated by TCRdb to about 2015). Study-level background: Template switching captured roughly one uniquely barcoded TCR beta cDNA molecule per two T cells in model experiments. The donors were divided into four age groups: young (average approximately 17 years), middle-aged (over 35), aged (approximately 62) and long-lived (about 84). For two donors (one aged 18 to 29 and one aged 80 or older), the study analyzed two additional independent replicas of 1 million unique cDNA reads from the same blood draw. Age-related changes in TCR beta repertoire diversity were measured in the study by deep sequencing normalized with unique cDNA molecular identifiers. The investigation overall reported the following: Bulk unsorted PBMC profiling prevented conclusive comparison of naive and antigen-experienced compartments. As age increased, observed TCR beta diversity per million T cells dropped in a roughly linear way, and a significant reduction was already evident by age 40. The long-lived group showed more naive CD4+ T cells, fewer expanded clones and increased TCR diversity than the aged group, suggesting age selection. A strong correlation was found between observed TCR beta diversity and the percentage of naive T cells measured by flow cytometry. Because the CMV infection status of the donors was unknown, age-related changes in expanded clonotypes may potentially have been confounded. Estimates of total diversity based on one million sequenced T cells were considered lower bounds and underestimates.

This clonotype was seen a handful of times. Its antigen specificity is not known. Base-call qualities are not available, and no considerably larger clone is one nucleotide away. Libraries were constructed by 5' RACE. TCRdb lists the instrument as Illumina HiSeq 2500. A second about 7 to 12 cycle PCR used a sample-barcoded 5' primer and a J-beta primer mix. Each TCR beta cDNA molecule received a unique molecular identifier from a template-switch 5' adaptor carrying 12 random nucleotides. At least 2.5 million CDR3-containing paired-end reads were obtained from each sample. The Mint cDNA synthesis kit, primed by a TRBC-specific oligonucleotide, was used to synthesize first-strand cDNA from all RNA. Following uracil-DNA glycosylase treatment, all cDNA underwent a first 18-cycle PCR with the universal primers M1SS and BC2_uni_R. As for the original processing: For normalization, 1 million high-quality reads were randomly selected from each sample, with every read carrying a distinct molecular identifier. Reads with shared molecular identifiers were discarded instead of being binned into consensus sequences. MiTCR, with a Q25 quality threshold and the strictest error-elimination algorithm, was used for CDR3 identification, clonotype clustering and error correction. Lower-bound total TCR beta diversity was estimated with a nonparametric unseen species model using Euler transformation. The public reads were run again by TCRdb, first through fastp at Q25 and then through MiXCR, and only productive beta chains were kept. Identical CDR3 protein sequences are pooled into one entry, listed with their most common genes and DNA. These V and J calls originate from TCRdb's pipeline instead of the authors' own analysis. The sample table contains under 700,000 distinct CDR3 sequences; only one count was recorded for about 24% of them. The ten largest clones add up to roughly 10% of the sample.

The CDR3 sequence holds 14 residues, the cysteine and phenylalanine included. Only CDR3 DNA remains: 42 bases, in frame from the first base. From the germline V gene, CDR1 is SQVTM and CDR2 is ANQGSEA. The V end gives up 3 bases and the J end 5 bases, leaving 9 bases in the junction not matched to a gene. The roughly 38 donors, aged 6 to 90 years, were systemically healthy Caucasian individuals from Russia. Ten milliliters of peripheral blood were drawn from each donor into EDTA-treated Vacutainer tubes. Ficoll-Paque density-gradient centrifugation was used to isolate PBMCs, with at least 6.5 million per sample. Total RNA, at least 6 micrograms per sample, was extracted from PBMCs with Trizol reagent. For every donor, flow cytometry on a PBMC aliquot measured the percentage of naive CD45RAhigh/CD27high T cells. These same records also appear under a second study, on T cells of mothers and their children. The second study's paper adds: The donors were nine systemically healthy Caucasian individuals, made up of three mothers and their six children. cDNA synthesis consumed the entire amount of extracted RNA, loaded at about 1.6 ug RNA in each 15 ul reaction. Sample barcodes and 2-4 random nucleotides were added via the M1S primer in the second PCR. Over 8 million TCR beta CDR3 reads were obtained for each mother, and 2.5 million to 3 million reads were obtained for each child. TCR recombination output is similarly shaped by thymic selection in related and unrelated pairs, with a minor effect exerted by inherited differences. Normalized repertoire overlap in related mother-child pairs was always slightly higher than in unrelated mother-child pairs, but the difference was never significant. Persistent microchimeric T cell clones were not detected, at a sensitivity of approximately 98 clones per million clonotypes. To look for features that set related mother-child pairs apart from unrelated individuals, the researchers ran deep NGS to compare the TCR beta repertoires of mothers and children. On average, the children were 11 +/- 4 years old, while the mothers were about 40 +/- 4 years old. After adapters were ligated using NEBNext reagents, the libraries underwent 100+100 nt paired-end sequencing on an Illumina HiSeq 2000. To avoid cross-contamination, the mother libraries and the child libraries were prepared a month apart and sequenced in separate runs. Between roughly 500,000 and 2,000,000 distinct TCR beta clonotypes were identified per donor. Naive TCR beta clonotypes were estimated from low-frequency clonotypes matched to each donor's FACS-determined naive share, without sorting.

This receptor was identified in a boy between 10 and 17 years old in good health. The sequence is built from TRBV29-1 and TRBJ2-7, with 8 junctional bases fitting TRBD2. Source material: blood. The CDR3 loop reads CSVDGLAGGNEQYF. The nucleotide sequence is TGCAGCGTTGACGGACTGGCGGGAGGAAACGAGCAGTACTTC.